Below, 27 T cell receptor beta chains from the same sample are listed, as sequenced in a study of beta chain features in type 1 diabetes (dated by TCRdb to the late 2010s). The library was made by the immunoSEQ multiplex PCR assay. The entire amount of isolated RNA was reverse transcribed using the High Capacity cDNA Reverse Transcription Kit, so the sequenced TCRB transcripts were expressed ones. Here the immuneACCESS table is served through TCRdb, limited to in-frame sequences with V and J called. Missing clones are a known gap in these copies; in checked studies unresolved V genes cover under half, and the rest lacks a known reason. The table for this sample lists fewer than 300,000 clones; roughly 22% of them were counted only once. The ten biggest clones cover about 0.027% of the sample. What the research found in general, with its limitations: In all four CD4+ subsets, TCRB CDR3 length was moderately but significantly shorter in type 1 diabetes patients.

No antigens are known for them. The sequencing sample was made of naive CD4+ T cells from blood. The cell subset or site label here, explained by the study, means: true naive CD4+ T cells. These receptors were collected from a woman aged 40-49 years with type 1 diabetes.

CDR3 sequence: CASSGSGETQYF. CDR3 nucleotides: TGTGCCAGCAGCGGGAGTGGAGAGACCCAGTACTTC. The chain carries TRBV28 and TRBJ2-5; a possible D gene is TRBD2 (6 bases). With 6 bases removed from V and 4 bases from J, the gap between germline ends came to 9 bases. Germline V gives CDR1 MDHEN, CDR2 SYDVKM. The CDR3 covers 12 residues.

This clone has a handful of counts. J is TRBJ2-7 and V is TRBV5-1, with a weak D call TRBD1 (6 bases). The CDR3 totals 13 residues. V dropped 0 bases and J dropped 9 bases, with 13 bases sitting between them. CDR1 and CDR2 (germline): SGHRS, YFSETQ. The CDR3 DNA reads TGCGCCAGCAGCTTGGGACAGGCCTCCGGGCAGTACTTC. It translates to CASSLGQASGQYF. The whole variable domain, filled in from reference TRBV5-1 and TRBJ2-7, reads KAGVTQTPRYLIKTRGQQVTLSCSPISGHRSVSWYQQTPGQGLQFLFEYFSETQRNKGNFPGRFSGRQFSNSRSEMNVSTLELGDSALYLCASSLGQASGQYFGPGTRLTVT.

The chain recombines TRBV28 with TRBJ2-7, with D maybe TRBD1 (5 bases). The CDR3 runs 11 residues. Trimming shortened V by 7 bases and J by 8 bases, and 12 bases separated the two germline ends. CDR1 is MDHEN and CDR2 is SYDVKM in the germline V gene. The CDR3: CASTLAGKQYF. For the CDR3, the DNA is TGTGCCAGCACTCTGGCAGGGAAGCAGTACTTC.

This chain links TRBV5-4 with TRBJ2-5; D is ambiguous. The CDR3 is 14 residues long. The germline V gene has CDR1 SGHNT and CDR2 YYREEE (reference sequence). Between the trimmed V and J ends, which lost 2 bases and 5 bases, there was a span of 13 bases. This CDR3 is CASSFPGLGETQYF. The CDR3 nucleotides are TGTGCCAGCAGCTTTCCGGGTCTTGGGGAGACCCAGTACTTC.

The rearrangement uses TRBV7-9 and TRBJ1-2, with D possibly TRBD1 on 5 matching bases. Trimming removed 4 bases at V and 7 bases at J, with 7 bases between. Per germline, CDR1 SEHNR and CDR2 FQNEAQ (reference sequence). This CDR3 has 11 amino acids. The CDR3, as DNA: TGTGCCAGCAGCTCGGGGGTTGGCTACACCTTC. This encodes CASSSGVGYTF.

There are a few counts of this clone. The rearrangement links TRBV30 to TRBJ2-7; 9 bases are a match to TRBD1. This CDR3 contains 13 residues. Trimming cost V 4 bases and J 3 bases; bases outside gene matches: 4. CDR1 and CDR2 (germline): GTSNPN, SVGIG (reference sequence). The CDR3 spells CAWNGQGFYEQYF. The CDR3 DNA sequence: TGTGCCTGGAATGGACAGGGGTTCTACGAGCAGTACTTC.

The table lists this clone with a few counts. The chain combines TRBV7-2 with TRBJ2-1, with 9 bases matching TRBD2. CDR3 length: 14 amino acids. J was trimmed by 12 bases and V by 2 bases; bases with no gene match: 8. Germline loops: CDR1 SGHTA, CDR2 FQGNSA. This CDR3 is CASSLLRGGIAQFF. The CDR3 DNA reads as TGTGCCAGCAGCTTACTGCGGGGGGGCATTGCGCAGTTCTTC.

The rearrangement uses TRBV19 and TRBJ1-2; D is undetermined. The CDR3 covers 15 residues. Trimming cost V 4 bases and J 4 bases, with 16 bases left between them. CDR1 is LNHDA and CDR2 is SQIVND in the germline V gene (reference sequence). CDR3 sequence reads: CASSTPGFGGYGYTF. The CDR3 region has the DNA TGTGCCAGTAGTACCCCGGGGTTTGGTGGCTATGGCTACACCTTC.

The genes are TRBV10-2 and TRBJ1-5, with 7 nucleotides matching TRBD1. Germline lookup yields CDR1 WSHSY and CDR2 SAAADI. V lost 6 bases, J lost 1 base, and 0 bases stayed unmatched. The CDR3 has 13 residues. As DNA, the CDR3 is TGCGCCAGCAGACAGGGGAGCAATCAGCCCCAGCATTTT. The encoded protein is CASRQGSNQPQHF.

The V and J genes are TRBV27 and TRBJ2-3, with D unresolved. This CDR3 contains 14 residues. The germline V gene encodes CDR1 MNHEY and CDR2 SMNVEV (reference sequence). The V end was cut by 7 bases, the J end by 0 bases, with 11 bases between. This CDR3 is CASNDFPSTDTQYF. The DNA for the CDR3 is TGTGCCAGCAATGACTTCCCGAGCACAGATACGCAGTATTTT.

The CDR3 DNA reads as TGTGCCAGCAGTTTACGGGGGGGGACAGATACGCAGTATTTT. Protein sequence: CASSLRGGTDTQYF. The chain joins TRBV28 to TRBJ2-3; 8 bases are shared with TRBD2. Germline trimming cut 2 bases from V and 3 bases from J; bases unmatched to any gene: 1. Germline values: CDR1 MDHEN, CDR2 SYDVKM. The CDR3 extends over 14 amino acids.

V and J are TRBV7-2 and TRBJ2-5; no definite D call. Germline CDR1 is SGHTA and CDR2 is FQGNSA. V lost 0 bases to trimming and J lost 1 base, with 6 bases between them. There are 14 residues in the CDR3. The CDR3: CASSLAQFQETQYF. In DNA form, the CDR3 reads TGTGCCAGCAGCTTAGCGCAGTTCCAAGAGACCCAGTACTTC.

The chain carries TRBV28 and TRBJ1-1, with D possibly being TRBD1 (5 bases). Germline V gene lookup returns CDR1 MDHEN and CDR2 SYDVKM. The V end lost 6 bases, the J end lost 5 bases, and 16 bases lay between the germline ends. The CDR3 loop spans 14 amino acids. The DNA of the CDR3 is TGTGCCAGCAGCCCTCCTGGCGGGGGTACTGAAGCTTTCTTT. Translation gives CASSPPGGGTEAFF.

This clone was observed a handful of times. The chain joins TRBV5-4 to TRBJ1-1; D gene ambiguous. Germline CDR1 reads SGHNT; CDR2 reads YYREEE (reference sequence). V dropped 0 bases and J dropped 4 bases, with 7 bases sitting between them. This CDR3 contains 13 residues. CDR3 protein: CASSLATATEAFF. CDR3 coding DNA: TGTGCCAGCAGCTTGGCCACAGCCACTGAAGCTTTCTTT.

This clone was detected a few times. The CDR3 nucleotides are TGTGCCACATCCCCAGCGGGAGAGGGCAATGAGCAGTTCTTC. It is translated as CATSPAGEGNEQFF. The chain carries TRBV6-6 and TRBJ2-1, with TRBD2 matching over 8 bases. The CDR3 has 14 amino acids. Germline V gene lookup returns CDR1 MNHNY and CDR2 SVGAGI (reference sequence). After removal of 10 bases from V and 6 bases from J, the junction contained 11 bases not matched to a gene.

In this sample, this clone turned up a few times. V is TRBV29-1 and J is TRBJ1-2; no clear D. V was trimmed by 0 bases and J by 8 bases, leaving 16 bases between them. CDR1 is SQVTM and CDR2 is ANQGSEA in the germline V gene. CDR3 size: 14 residues. This CDR3 reads CSVEDEVQSRGYTF. In DNA, the CDR3 is TGCAGCGTTGAAGATGAAGTCCAATCGCGGGGCTACACCTTC.

The chain couples TRBV7-2 to TRBJ2-7; D perhaps matches TRBD1 (6 bases). Germline lookup yields CDR1 SGHTA and CDR2 FQGNSA. The CDR3 contains 14 residues. Deletions cut 1 base from V and 3 bases from J, with 10 bases between. The CDR3 protein is CASSLEQGNYEQYF. CDR3 DNA: TGTGCCAGCAGCTTAGAACAGGGAAACTACGAGCAGTACTTC. The full variable domain, its missing parts supplied by reference TRBV7-2 and TRBJ2-7, is GAGVSQSPSNKVTEKGKDVELRCDPISGHTALYWYRQSLGQGLEFLIYFQGNSAPDKSGLPSDRFSAERTGGSVSTLTIQRTQQEDSAVYLCASSLEQGNYEQYFGPGTRLTVT.

This clone occurred a few times. The rearrangement links TRBV9 to TRBJ2-6; D is perhaps TRBD1 (6 bases). The CDR3 length is 15 residues. Germline V gives CDR1 SGDLS, CDR2 YYNGEE. Trimming took off 3 bases at V and 3 bases at J, with 10 bases between the two ends. The CDR3 loop reads CASSDRAGGANVLTF. Here the CDR3 DNA reads TGTGCCAGCAGCGACAGGGCTGGTGGGGCCAACGTCCTGACTTTC.

This clone was counted only a few times. At the DNA level, this CDR3 is encoded by other sequences in the same sample as well. The rearrangement links TRBV4-3 to TRBJ1-6; D gene ambiguous. V dropped 0 bases and J dropped 9 bases, with 6 bases sitting between them. The CDR3 is made up of 13 amino acids. Germline V gene data show CDR1 as LGHNA and CDR2 as YSLEER. The CDR3 bases are TGCGCCAGCAGCCAAGATCGCGGTTCACCCCTCCACTTT. It specifies CASSQDRGSPLHF.

In DNA, the CDR3 is TGCGCCAGCAGCGCGACAGGTAACGAGTATTCACCCCTCCACTTT. Translation: CASSATGNEYSPLHF. The chain employs TRBV5-1 and TRBJ1-6; the D gene is possibly TRBD1 (6 bases). The CDR3 covers 15 residues. V was cut by 4 bases and J by 8 bases, with 16 bases left in between. The V gene's germline CDR1 is SGHRS and CDR2 YFSETQ.

J is TRBJ2-7 and V is TRBV5-4; 8 bases are a match to TRBD2. Germline-derived CDR1 and CDR2 are SGHNT and YYREEE (reference sequence). The V and J ends lost 0 bases and 6 bases, in that order; junction bases with no gene match: 2. This CDR3 is built from 13 residues. CDR3: CASSLAGTSEQYF. As DNA, the CDR3 is TGTGCCAGCAGCTTGGCCGGGACTAGCGAGCAGTACTTC.

The sample holds a few counts of this clone. The chain has TRBV30 and TRBJ1-2, with D maybe TRBD1 (6 bases). CDR3 length: 12 residues. The germline gives CDR1 GTSNPN, CDR2 SVGIG (reference sequence). Trimming pared 1 base from V and 7 bases from J, leaving 10 bases between. The CDR3 DNA reads TGTGCCTGGAGTGGACAGGCCCCTGGCTACACCTTC. Translating it yields CAWSGQAPGYTF.

There are a few counts of this clone. CDR3 DNA sequence: TGTGCCAGCAGCTTATATAGAAACACCATATATTTT. Amino acid sequence: CASSLYRNTIYF. V is TRBV7-2 and J is TRBJ1-3; D remains unclear. V was pared by 2 bases and J by 5 bases, with 4 bases between. The CDR3 runs 12 residues. The germline V gene has CDR1 SGHTA and CDR2 FQGNSA.

The J gene is TRBJ1-4, the V gene TRBV5-4; D not certain. V shed 10 bases and J shed 5 bases, with 15 bases lying between them. The germline gives CDR1 SGHNT, CDR2 YYREEE (reference sequence). The CDR3 has 13 residues. Written as DNA, the CDR3 is TGTGCCGTCGCCACGACGGGGAATGAAAAACTGTTTTTT. This sequence encodes CAVATTGNEKLFF.

This clone has more than one count but fewer than ten. The J gene is TRBJ2-1, the V gene TRBV4-3, with D perhaps TRBD2 (6 bases). The CDR3 spans 13 residues. V was clipped by 4 bases and J by 10 bases, with 14 bases between them. Per germline, CDR1 LGHNA and CDR2 YSLEER. The CDR3 protein is CASSRGAGGEQFF. The CDR3 DNA sequence: TGCGCCAGCAGCCGCGGCGCCGGAGGGGAGCAGTTCTTC.

Turning to this clone: In the same sample, other DNA sequences code for this CDR3. This chain connects TRBV5-1 to TRBJ2-7; TRBD1 matches at 9 bases. V trimming: 3 bases; J trimming: 0 bases; junction bases outside the gene matches: 1. Germline CDR1 is SGHRS and CDR2 is YFSETQ. The CDR3 consists of 14 residues. The CDR3 region has the DNA TGCGCCAGCAGCTCGACAGGGGGCTCCTACGAGCAGTACTTC. Encoded protein: CASSSTGGSYEQYF.

This clone was seen a few times. This rearrangement joins TRBV7-9 to TRBJ1-1, with D perhaps matching TRBD1 (6 bases). The CDR3 consists of 15 residues. From germline, CDR1 is SEHNR and CDR2 FQNEAQ (reference sequence). The V gene lost 4 bases and the J gene lost 4 bases, with 16 bases spanning the gap. This CDR3 is CASSSSSGESTEAFF. The CDR3 nucleotides are TGTGCCAGCAGCTCTTCCTCAGGGGAAAGCACTGAAGCTTTCTTT.